A selection of T cell receptor beta chains follows, all from one sample in a study of T cell responses to AZD1222 COVID-19 vaccine. Method: immunoSEQ multiplex PCR; TCRdb's copy keeps in-frame clones and lacks some. The data contain around 210,000 clones, around 94% of them singletons. The sample here was peripheral blood, taken 28 days after the second dose of the MenACWY control vaccine. The receptors shown here come from an adult who received the MenACWY meningococcal vaccine as a control. CDR3s include the opening cysteine and the closing phenylalanine or tryptophan. Each record gives: J gene, V gene, CDR3 length, CDR3 protein.

>TRBJ1-5|TRBV5-1|15
CASSENTGINQPQHF
>TRBJ1-5|TRBV7-9|12
CASSLMGQPQHF
>TRBJ2-7|TRBV10-3|12
CAISGGSYEQYF
>TRBJ1-3|TRBV9|16
CASSISGAESGNTIYF
>TRBJ2-1|TRBV6-5|15
CASSYVASGSGEQFF
>TRBJ2-3|TRBV5-6|16
CASSFETGRVEDTQYF
>TRBJ1-6|TRBV9|16
CASSVGLAGGGSPLHF
>TRBJ2-3|TRBV29-1|12
CSVRGQVDTQYF
>TRBJ2-2|TRBV5-6|17
CASSLAGLGQNTGELFF
>TRBJ2-2|TRBV7-8|16
CASSLGDRTNTGELFF
>TRBJ2-3|TRBV30|18
CAWSVLDIAGGLADTQYF
>TRBJ2-7|TRBV28|14
CASTTTIRVYEQYF
>TRBJ1-5|TRBV7-2|15
CASSLGGPPNQPQHF
>TRBJ1-2|TRBV5-1|13
CASSEDALGGYTF
>TRBJ1-1|TRBV4-1|12
CASAGMDTEAFF
>TRBJ2-5|TRBV7-2|14
CASSPASRRETQYF
>TRBJ1-1|TRBV28|9
CAAGTEAFF
>TRBJ1-6|TRBV19|17
CASSIGGQDHYNSPLHF
>TRBJ2-7|TRBV6-6|14
CASSYSDSAYEQYF
>TRBJ2-5|TRBV21-1|16
CASSKGPPGQGETQYF
>TRBJ2-3|TRBV30|15
CAWSVRQTSTDTQYF
>TRBJ1-3|TRBV6-5|15
CASSPWRGTGNTIYF
>TRBJ2-7|TRBV6-5|12
CASSPTIYEQYF
>TRBJ2-1|TRBV24-1|15
CATSEAGAGVNEQFF
>TRBJ1-1|TRBV5-1|15
CASSLEGGRDTEAFF
>TRBJ1-5|TRBV5-5|15
CASVHSTDNPTPQHF